Each of the 32 T cell receptor beta chains below was sequenced from the same sample in a study of shared clonotypes between healthy human individuals. Sequencing was performed with immunoSEQ multiplex PCR; in TCRdb, only in-frame clones are kept and a portion is missing. The sample has fewer than 850,000 clones; approximately 75% are singletons. What was sequenced was memory CD4+ T cells sorted from blood. This sample's subset: CD45RA-negative fraction. These receptors were taken from a woman in her 30s in good health.

The CDR3 nucleotides read TGTGCCAGCAGTTTACGGTCTGGGGGAACTCAGCCCCAGCATTTT. This codes for CASSLRSGGTQPQHF. The gene calls are TRBV28 and TRBJ1-5, with D perhaps matching TRBD1 (5 bases). The CDR3 totals 15 residues. Trimming cost V 2 bases and J 6 bases, with 14 bases left between them. Germline V gene data show CDR1 as MDHEN and CDR2 as SYDVKM. Full variable domain (outside the CDR3, taken from reference TRBV28 and TRBJ1-5): DVKVTQSSRYLVKRTGEKVFLECVQDMDHENMFWYRQDPGLGLRLIYFSYDVKMKEKGDIPEGYSVSREKKERFSLILESASTNQTSMYLCASSLRSGGTQPQHFGDGTRLSIL.

CDR3 bases: TGTGCCAGCAGCTCTTTAAGCACAGATACGCAGTATTTT. Its protein product is CASSSLSTDTQYF. The chain joins TRBV11-2 to TRBJ2-3; D gene unclear. V lost 4 bases, J lost 0 bases, and 5 bases lay in between. CDR1 SGHAT and CDR2 FQNNGV come from the germline V gene. The CDR3 has 13 residues.

This clone was picked up many times. The genes are TRBV20-1 and TRBJ2-3; no definite D call. The CDR3 covers 11 residues. Deletions cut 5 bases from V and 6 bases from J, with 9 bases between. Germline assignment: CDR1 DFQATT and CDR2 SNEGSKA (reference sequence). CDR3 residues: CSAVLRDTQYF. The CDR3 DNA sequence: TGCAGTGCTGTATTAAGGGATACGCAGTATTTT.

Only one count was recorded for this clone. This rearrangement joins TRBV4-1 to TRBJ1-6; possibly TRBD1 for D (5 bases). Germline CDR1 MGHRA, CDR2 YSYEKL. The CDR3 has 16 amino acids. V was clipped by 0 bases and J by 6 bases, with 12 bases between them. The CDR3 sequence is CASSQDFTGFNSPLHF. Written as DNA, the CDR3 is TGCGCCAGCAGCCAAGATTTCACAGGCTTTAATTCACCCCTCCACTTT.

This chain uses TRBV11-3 with TRBJ2-3; D is undetermined. V lost 0 bases, J lost 2 bases, and 6 bases lay in between. Germline lookup yields CDR1 SGHNT and CDR2 YENEEA. This CDR3 region has 14 residues. This chain's CDR3 is CASSLEQNTDTQYF. Written as DNA, the CDR3 is TGTGCCAGCAGCTTAGAACAAAACACAGATACGCAGTATTTT.

The gene calls are TRBV29-1 and TRBJ2-1; 7 bases fit TRBD2. After removal of 7 bases from V and 6 bases from J, the junction contained 6 bases not matched to a gene. CDR3 size: 12 residues. Looked up from germline, CDR1 is SQVTM and CDR2 is ANQGSEA. CDR3 protein: CSAQRDGNEQFF. CDR3 DNA: TGCAGCGCCCAGCGGGACGGCAATGAGCAGTTCTTC.

This clone was seen a few times. This chain joins TRBV10-1 and TRBJ2-7, with D possibly matching TRBD1 (6 bases). Germline CDR1 reads WNHNN; CDR2 reads SYGVQD (reference sequence). The CDR3 is made up of 13 amino acids. V shed 5 bases and J shed 3 bases, with 11 bases lying between them. CDR3 sequence: CASSPGQNYEQYF. In DNA, the CDR3 is TGCGCCAGCAGTCCGGGACAAAACTACGAGCAGTACTTC.

The genes are TRBV7-8 and TRBJ2-1, with a tentative D call TRBD1 (6 bases). The CDR3 is made up of 15 amino acids. V was pared by 4 bases and J by 8 bases, with 18 bases between. CDR1 is SGHVS and CDR2 is FQNEAQ in the germline V gene. The CDR3 is CASSYRVLGSDEQFF. Written as DNA, the CDR3 is TGTGCCAGCAGCTACAGGGTACTGGGTAGCGATGAGCAGTTCTTC. Variable domain in full (rest from reference TRBV7-8 and TRBJ2-1): GAGVSQSPRYKVAKRGQDVALRCDPISGHVSLFWYQQALGQGPEFLTYFQNEAQLDKSGLPSDRFFAERPEGSVSTLKIQRTQQEDSAVYLCASSYRVLGSDEQFFGPGTRLTVL.

This clone was seen more than once but under ten times. The chain carries TRBV27 and TRBJ2-7, with 9 nucleotides matching TRBD2. Germline V gene sequence: CDR1 MNHEY, CDR2 SMNVEV (reference sequence). The CDR3 spans 15 residues. V trimming: 5 bases; J trimming: 2 bases; junction bases outside the gene matches: 7. The DNA of the CDR3 is TGTGCCAGCAGTCCGATAAGCGGGGGGACCTACGAGCAGTACTTC. Encoded protein: CASSPISGGTYEQYF.

This clone was seen a single time. V gene TRBV7-6 combines with J gene TRBJ2-7; the match to TRBD2 covers 9 bases. Germline trimming cut 5 bases from V and 3 bases from J; bases unmatched to any gene: 5. The CDR3 contains 14 residues. Germline values: CDR1 SGHVS, CDR2 FNYEAQ. The CDR3 is CASSRTSVGYEQYF. The CDR3 bases are TGTGCCAGCAGCCGGACTAGCGTCGGCTACGAGCAGTACTTC.

The V gene is TRBV2, the J gene TRBJ2-3; a weak D match, TRBD1 (7 bases). V gave up 11 bases and J gave up 6 bases, with 21 bases separating them. The CDR3 is made up of 14 amino acids. From germline, CDR1 is SNHLY and CDR2 FYNNEI. The CDR3 sequence: CAGRAFRGVDTQYF. CDR3 DNA sequence: TGTGCCGGCCGGGCATTCAGGGGGGTGGATACGCAGTATTTT.

The gene calls are TRBV18 and TRBJ1-5, with 8 bases that match TRBD1. The length of the CDR3 is 18 residues. Germline lookup yields CDR1 KGHSH and CDR2 LQKENI. The V and J ends lost 6 bases and 5 bases, in that order; junction bases with no gene match: 18. The CDR3 spells CASSGVRVLQGGDQPQHF. CDR3 in DNA: TGTGCCAGCTCTGGTGTACGGGTCTTACAGGGGGGCGATCAGCCCCAGCATTTT.

The chain employs TRBV6-1 and TRBJ2-1, with TRBD2 matching 12 bases. The CDR3 has 15 amino acids. Germline V CDR1 and CDR2: MNHNS, SASEGT. The V segment lost 6 bases and the J segment 5 bases; nucleotides outside the gene matches: 5. CDR3 residues: CASSLLAGGDNEQFF. The CDR3 nucleotides read TGTGCCAGCAGCCTACTAGCGGGGGGAGACAATGAGCAGTTCTTC.

The rearrangement links TRBV9 to TRBJ2-7, with D tentatively TRBD2 (6 bases). The germline V gene has CDR1 SGDLS and CDR2 YYNGEE. The CDR3 is 15 residues long. V gave up 2 bases and J gave up 5 bases, with 17 bases separating them. CDR3 in amino acids: CASSVDSGLRDEQYF. CDR3 coding DNA: TGTGCCAGCAGCGTGGACTCGGGACTCCGGGACGAGCAGTACTTC.

V and J are TRBV30 and TRBJ2-5; 14 bases align to TRBD2. CDR1 is GTSNPN and CDR2 is SVGIG in the germline V gene (reference sequence). The V and J ends lost 2 bases and 3 bases, in that order; junction bases with no gene match: 2. This CDR3 is built from 15 residues. The CDR3: CAWSPGLAGEETQYF. CDR3 sequence (DNA): TGTGCCTGGAGTCCGGGACTAGCGGGAGAAGAGACCCAGTACTTC. Full variable domain (remainder filled in from reference TRBV30 and TRBJ2-5): SQTIHQWPATLVQPVGSPLSLECTVEGTSNPNLYWYRQAAGRGLQLLFYSVGIGQISSEVPQNLSASRPQDRQFILSSKKLLLSDSGFYLCAWSPGLAGEETQYFGPGTRLLVL.

The V call is TRBV28, the J call TRBJ2-5; 8 nucleotides line up with TRBD1. There are 12 residues in the CDR3. J lost 5 bases, V lost 5 bases, and 1 base had no gene match. CDR1 is MDHEN, CDR2 SYDVKM, per germline. DNA of the CDR3: TGTGCCAGCAGTCAGGGGGCGGAGACCCAGTACTTC. Protein sequence: CASSQGAETQYF.

The chain has TRBV5-1 and TRBJ2-5, with no clear D. V lost 0 bases to trimming and J lost 1 base, with 7 bases between them. The CDR3 loop spans 14 amino acids. Germline assignment: CDR1 SGHRS and CDR2 YFSETQ. CDR3 residues: CASSLEVIQETQYF. CDR3 nucleotide sequence: TGCGCCAGCAGCTTGGAAGTAATCCAAGAGACCCAGTACTTC. The entire variable domain, with the rest obtained from reference TRBV5-1 and TRBJ2-5, is as follows: KAGVTQTPRYLIKTRGQQVTLSCSPISGHRSVSWYQQTPGQGLQFLFEYFSETQRNKGNFPGRFSGRQFSNSRSEMNVSTLELGDSALYLCASSLEVIQETQYFGPGTRLLVL.

The chain uses TRBV5-6 and TRBJ1-4; 8 bases are a match to TRBD1. CDR1 and CDR2 from the germline V gene are SGHDT and YYEEEE. There are 14 residues in the CDR3. Losses at the gene ends were 4 bases for V and 8 bases for J; bases not matched to a gene: 7. The CDR3 here is CASSVQGAREKLFF. In DNA, the CDR3 is TGTGCCAGCAGCGTGCAGGGGGCTCGGGAAAAACTGTTTTTT.

The chain employs TRBV29-1 and TRBJ1-2; 10 nucleotides line up with TRBD1. The ends lost 1 base at V and 8 bases at J; junction bases unmatched: 10. The CDR3 consists of 15 residues. The germline V gene has CDR1 SQVTM and CDR2 ANQGSEA. The CDR3 region is CSVEVFGQGGEGYTF. As DNA, the CDR3 is TGCAGCGTTGAAGTCTTTGGACAGGGGGGCGAGGGCTACACCTTC.

The CDR3 reads CASSSGLNNYGYTF. CDR3 in DNA: TGTGCCAGCAGTTCGGGACTGAACAACTATGGCTACACCTTC. This sequence joins TRBV27 and TRBJ1-2; the D gene is possibly TRBD1 (5 bases). In germline, CDR1 is MNHEY, CDR2 SMNVEV (reference sequence). V lost 4 bases, J lost 2 bases, and 11 bases lay in between. CDR3 length: 14 amino acids.

V gene TRBV7-8 combines with J gene TRBJ1-4; 10 bases fit TRBD1. Trimming at V came to 5 bases and at J to 0 bases, leaving 6 bases not matched to a gene. Germline V gene sequence: CDR1 SGHVS, CDR2 FQNEAQ. The CDR3 is made up of 17 amino acids. CDR3 sequence: CASSPTGGGPTNEKLFF. The CDR3 DNA reads as TGTGCCAGCAGCCCGACAGGGGGCGGCCCAACTAATGAAAAACTGTTTTTT.

The rearrangement links TRBV7-9 to TRBJ2-2; D is ambiguous. With 2 bases removed from V and 4 bases from J, the gap between germline ends came to 11 bases. The CDR3 runs 15 residues. The germline V gene has CDR1 SEHNR and CDR2 FQNEAQ (reference sequence). In DNA, the CDR3 is TGTGCCAGCAGCTTAACCAGTGCAAGCACCGGGGAGCTGTTTTTT. This codes for CASSLTSASTGELFF.

The chain employs TRBV6-1 and TRBJ1-4; a weak D match, TRBD1 (6 bases). Trimming left V 6 bases short and J 5 bases short, with 16 bases between. CDR3 length: 15 amino acids. CDR1 and CDR2 from the germline V gene are MNHNS and SASEGT. The CDR3 region has the DNA TGTGCCAGCAGGGATAGAGGGGGAGGAAATGAAAAACTGTTTTTT. It specifies CASRDRGGGNEKLFF.

V gene TRBV23-1 combines with J gene TRBJ1-3; no clear D gene. TRBV23-1 is marked as an open reading frame, function uncertain. The CDR3 length is 14 residues. The ends were cut back, 10 bases at V and 0 bases at J, with 13 bases in the middle. CDR3: CATADRCSGNTIYF. The CDR3 region has the DNA TGCGCCACCGCGGATCGCTGCTCTGGAAACACCATATATTTT.

The gene calls are TRBV4-2 and TRBJ1-3; the match to TRBD1 covers 8 bases. The V segment lost 2 bases and the J segment 4 bases; nucleotides outside the gene matches: 7. This CDR3 spans 16 amino acids. Germline V lookup: CDR1 LGHNA, CDR2 YNFKEQ. The CDR3 DNA sequence: TGTGCCAGCAGCCAATATAACAGGGGGGTCGGAAACACCATATATTTT. It yields the protein CASSQYNRGVGNTIYF.

This clone was detected many times. J is TRBJ1-5 and V is TRBV2; unclear D gene. Trimming removed 4 bases at V and 1 base at J, with 8 bases between. Germline lookup yields CDR1 SNHLY and CDR2 FYNNEI. This CDR3 has 14 residues. CDR3 amino acids: CASSVRGSNQPQHF. The CDR3 DNA is TGTGCCAGCAGTGTCAGAGGGAGCAATCAGCCCCAGCATTTT. Together with reference TRBV2 and TRBJ1-5, the CDR3 gives the full variable domain: EPEVTQTPSHQVTQMGQEVILRCVPISNHLYFYWYRQILGQKVEFLVSFYNNEISEKSEIFDDQFSVERPDGSNFTLKIRSTKLEDSAMYFCASSVRGSNQPQHFGDGTRLSIL.

The rearrangement joins TRBV7-2 to TRBJ2-7; 7 bases are a match to TRBD2. The ends lost 4 bases at V and 7 bases at J; junction bases unmatched: 13. Germline V gene sequence: CDR1 SGHTA, CDR2 FQGNSA. The CDR3 extends over 15 amino acids. CDR3 protein: CASSSGTTIVLEQYF. CDR3 DNA sequence: TGTGCCAGCAGCTCCGGGACTACCATCGTTCTAGAGCAGTACTTC.

This clone was detected only once. The chain has TRBV5-1 and TRBJ2-7; 7 nucleotides line up with TRBD1. The CDR3 loop spans 15 amino acids. Per germline, CDR1 SGHRS and CDR2 YFSETQ. The ends lost 4 bases at V and 4 bases at J; junction bases unmatched: 11. CDR3 region: CASSPAETGYYEQYF. Here the CDR3 DNA reads TGCGCCAGCAGCCCGGCTGAGACAGGGTATTACGAGCAGTACTTC.

This chain joins TRBV5-1 and TRBJ1-2, with D possibly being TRBD1 (6 bases). Trimming took off 4 bases at V and 8 bases at J, with 12 bases between the two ends. The germline V gene has CDR1 SGHRS and CDR2 YFSETQ. CDR3 length equals 12 residues. The CDR3 DNA reads as TGCGCCAGCAGCCAGGACAGTCGGGGCTACACCTTC. Amino acids: CASSQDSRGYTF. The whole variable domain, filled in from reference TRBV5-1 and TRBJ1-2, reads KAGVTQTPRYLIKTRGQQVTLSCSPISGHRSVSWYQQTPGQGLQFLFEYFSETQRNKGNFPGRFSGRQFSNSRSEMNVSTLELGDSALYLCASSQDSRGYTFGSGTRLTVV.

The sample holds one count of this clone. The rearrangement links TRBV28 to TRBJ1-3; no firm D call. The CDR3 extends over 17 amino acids. Per the germline V gene, CDR1 is MDHEN and CDR2 is SYDVKM. Trimming removed 6 bases from V and 4 bases from J, with 22 bases in between. The CDR3 sequence: CASRRRGGSVWGNTIYF. Written as DNA, the CDR3 is TGTGCCAGCAGGCGACGAGGTGGGTCCGTGTGGGGAAACACCATATATTTT.

This chain joins TRBV7-2 and TRBJ2-1; 7 bases map to TRBD2. The CDR3 is 18 residues long. Germline V gives CDR1 SGHTA, CDR2 FQGNSA. The junction had 24 bases not matched to a gene; V was cut back by 6 bases and J by 10 bases. The CDR3 nucleotides read TGTGCCAGCAGTAAGAGCTTGAATCGGGAGGAGCTCTATGAGGAGCAGTTCTTC. Its protein product is CASSKSLNREELYEEQFF. Full variable domain (outside the CDR3, taken from reference TRBV7-2 and TRBJ2-1): GAGVSQSPSNKVTEKGKDVELRCDPISGHTALYWYRQSLGQGLEFLIYFQGNSAPDKSGLPSDRFSAERTGGSVSTLTIQRTQQEDSAVYLCASSKSLNREELYEEQFFGPGTRLTVL.

This clone was seen a handful of times. The chain links TRBV6-4 to TRBJ2-5; D gene ambiguous. Per the germline V gene, CDR1 is MRHNA and CDR2 is SNTAGT. The CDR3 has 13 amino acids. The V gene lost 0 bases and the J gene lost 0 bases, with 2 bases spanning the gap. The CDR3 is CASSDSDQETQYF. The CDR3 DNA sequence: TGTGCCAGCAGTGACTCCGACCAAGAGACCCAGTACTTC.